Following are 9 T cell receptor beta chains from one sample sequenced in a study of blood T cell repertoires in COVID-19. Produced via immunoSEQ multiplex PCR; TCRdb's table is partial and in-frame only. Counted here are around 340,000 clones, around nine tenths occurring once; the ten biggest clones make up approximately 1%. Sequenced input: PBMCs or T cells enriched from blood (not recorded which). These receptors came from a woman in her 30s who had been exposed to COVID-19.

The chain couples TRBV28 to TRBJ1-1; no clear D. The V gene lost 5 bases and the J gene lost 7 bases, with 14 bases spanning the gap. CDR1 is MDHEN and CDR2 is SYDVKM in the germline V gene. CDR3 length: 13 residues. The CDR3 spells CASSPPGSLEAFF. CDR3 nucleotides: TGTGCCAGCAGTCCCCCGGGGAGCCTTGAAGCTTTCTTT.

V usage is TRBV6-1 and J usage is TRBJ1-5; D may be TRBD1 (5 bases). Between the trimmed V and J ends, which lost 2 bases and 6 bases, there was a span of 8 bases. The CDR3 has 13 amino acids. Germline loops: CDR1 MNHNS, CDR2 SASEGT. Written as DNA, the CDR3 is TGTGCCAGCAGTGAAATCCAGGGTCAGCCCCAGCATTTT. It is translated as CASSEIQGQPQHF.

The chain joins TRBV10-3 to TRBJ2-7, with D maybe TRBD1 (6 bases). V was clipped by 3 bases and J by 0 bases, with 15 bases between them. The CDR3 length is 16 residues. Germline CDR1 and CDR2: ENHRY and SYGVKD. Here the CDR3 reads CAISDGTGRDSYEQYF. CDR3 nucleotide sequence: TGTGCCATCAGTGACGGTACAGGGCGCGACTCCTACGAGCAGTACTTC.

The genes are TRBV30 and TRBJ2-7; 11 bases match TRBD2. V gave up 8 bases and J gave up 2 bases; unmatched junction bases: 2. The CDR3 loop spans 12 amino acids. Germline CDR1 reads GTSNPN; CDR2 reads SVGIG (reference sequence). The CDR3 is CAGTSGTYEQYF. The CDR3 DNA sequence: TGTGCCGGGACTAGCGGAACCTACGAGCAGTACTTC. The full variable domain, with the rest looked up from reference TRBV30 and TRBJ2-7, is SQTIHQWPATLVQPVGSPLSLECTVEGTSNPNLYWYRQAAGRGLQLLFYSVGIGQISSEVPQNLSASRPQDRQFILSSKKLLLSDSGFYLCAGTSGTYEQYFGPGTRLTVT.

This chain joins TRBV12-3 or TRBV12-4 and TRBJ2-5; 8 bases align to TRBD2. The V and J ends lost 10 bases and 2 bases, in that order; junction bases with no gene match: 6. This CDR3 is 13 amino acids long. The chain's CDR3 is CAMQAGDQETQYF. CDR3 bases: TGTGCCATGCAAGCGGGAGATCAAGAGACCCAGTACTTC.

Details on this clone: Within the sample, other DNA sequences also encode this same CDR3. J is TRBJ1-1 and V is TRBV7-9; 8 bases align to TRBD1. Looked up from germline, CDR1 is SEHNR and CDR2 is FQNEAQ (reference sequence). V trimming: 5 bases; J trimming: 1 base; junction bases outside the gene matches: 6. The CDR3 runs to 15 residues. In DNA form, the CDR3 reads TGTGCCAGCAGCCCACGGACAGGGAGGAACACTGAAGCTTTCTTT. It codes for CASSPRTGRNTEAFF. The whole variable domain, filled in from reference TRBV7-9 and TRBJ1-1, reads DTGVSQNPRHKITKRGQNVTFRCDPISEHNRLYWYRQTLGQGPEFLTYFQNEAQLEKSRLLSDRFSAERPKGSFSTLEIQRTEQGDSAMYLCASSPRTGRNTEAFFGQGTRLTVV.

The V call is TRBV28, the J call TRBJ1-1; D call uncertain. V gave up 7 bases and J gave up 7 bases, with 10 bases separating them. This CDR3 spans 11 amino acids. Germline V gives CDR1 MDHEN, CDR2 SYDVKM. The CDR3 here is CASTLQSEAFF. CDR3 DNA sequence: TGTGCCAGCACCCTACAGAGTGAAGCTTTCTTT.

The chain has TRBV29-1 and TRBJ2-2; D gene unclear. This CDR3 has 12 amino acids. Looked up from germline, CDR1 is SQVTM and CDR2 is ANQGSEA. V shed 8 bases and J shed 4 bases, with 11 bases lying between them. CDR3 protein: CSMSFLTGELFF. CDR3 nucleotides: TGCAGCATGTCTTTTCTCACCGGGGAGCTGTTTTTT.

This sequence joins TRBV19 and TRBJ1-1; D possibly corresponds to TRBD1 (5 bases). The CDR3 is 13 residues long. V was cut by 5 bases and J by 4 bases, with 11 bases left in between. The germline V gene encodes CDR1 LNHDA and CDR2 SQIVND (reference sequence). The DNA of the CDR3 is TGTGCCAGTAGTCCTGGGGCCGGCACTGAAGCTTTCTTT. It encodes CASSPGAGTEAFF.